Following are 20 T cell receptor beta chains from one sample sequenced in a study of cytomegalovirus exposure and HLA in healthy donors. Method: immunoSEQ multiplex PCR; TCRdb's copy keeps in-frame clones and lacks some. The repertoire holds under 150,000 clones, with 70% to 90% as singletons. The sequenced sample consisted of PBMCs. The receptors come from a man in his late teens or twenties in good health and CMV-seronegative.

This chain joins TRBV28 and TRBJ2-1; 12 nucleotides align to TRBD2. CDR1 and CDR2 from the germline V gene are MDHEN and SYDVKM. This CDR3 region has 15 residues. The V gene end was trimmed by 4 bases and the J gene end by 8 bases; junction bases not matched to a gene: 6. In DNA, the CDR3 is TGTGCCAGCAGTTCGCTAGCGGGAGGGGCCCATGAGCAGTTCTTC. Translating gives CASSSLAGGAHEQFF.

The gene calls are TRBV25-1 and TRBJ1-2; possibly TRBD1 for D (5 bases). The V and J ends lost 2 bases and 5 bases respectively, with 12 bases between them. This CDR3 region has 14 residues. Germline loops: CDR1 MGHDK, CDR2 SYGVNS. This chain's CDR3 is CASSEAGDPYGYTF. DNA of the CDR3: TGTGCCAGCAGTGAAGCGGGGGACCCGTATGGCTACACCTTC.

This chain links TRBV5-4 with TRBJ1-2, with unresolved D. The V end lost 0 bases, the J end lost 10 bases, and 13 bases lay between the germline ends. CDR3 length: 13 residues. Germline-derived CDR1 and CDR2 are SGHNT and YYREEE (reference sequence). CDR3 DNA sequence: TGTGCCAGCAGCTTGGGACCTCAGGAGGACTACACCTTC. This translates into CASSLGPQEDYTF.

This clone was observed a few times. The genes are TRBV29-1 and TRBJ2-3; the match to TRBD2 covers 16 bases. V trimming: 5 bases; J trimming: 2 bases; junction bases outside the gene matches: 10. There are 18 residues in the CDR3. The germline V gene encodes CDR1 SQVTM and CDR2 ANQGSEA. This CDR3 reads CSVRGLAGGPSYTDTQYF. The CDR3 DNA sequence: TGCAGCGTTCGGGGACTAGCGGGGGGGCCGAGTTACACAGATACGCAGTATTTT.

V is TRBV7-9 and J is TRBJ2-1; 11 bases fit TRBD2. With 5 bases clipped from V and 3 bases from J, the junction kept 12 bases outside the gene matches. This CDR3 contains 18 residues. CDR1 and CDR2 (germline): SEHNR, FQNEAQ (reference sequence). CDR3 DNA: TGTGCCAGCAGCATCAATCTGGGTCTAGCGGGGGGCTACAATGAGCAGTTCTTC. The encoded protein is CASSINLGLAGGYNEQFF.

The chain has TRBV30 and TRBJ2-1, with a weak D call TRBD2 (6 bases). The CDR3 runs to 13 residues. Germline CDR1 GTSNPN, CDR2 SVGIG (reference sequence). Trimming removed 5 bases from V and 9 bases from J, with 17 bases in between. For the CDR3, the DNA is TGTGCCTGGGGACCCCGACTAGGCGGTGAGCAGTTCTTC. It specifies CAWGPRLGGEQFF.

This chain joins TRBV2 and TRBJ2-5, with unresolved D. Germline V CDR1 and CDR2: SNHLY, FYNNEI. CDR3 length: 16 amino acids. Trimming took off 2 bases at V and 4 bases at J, with 17 bases between the two ends. The CDR3 spells CASSELGPLVGETQYF. The CDR3 coding sequence is TGTGCCAGCAGTGAATTGGGCCCATTGGTAGGAGAGACCCAGTACTTC.

The chain combines TRBV6-5 with TRBJ1-5, with a weak D call TRBD1 (5 bases). The CDR3 totals 13 residues. Looked up from germline, CDR1 is MNHEY and CDR2 is SVGAGI. Between the trimmed V and J ends, which lost 4 bases and 9 bases, there was a span of 13 bases. This CDR3 reads CASSSIGVGPQHF. DNA of the CDR3: TGTGCCAGCAGTTCCATAGGGGTTGGGCCCCAGCATTTT.

The chain links TRBV19 to TRBJ1-5, with D unclear. The CDR3 has 13 amino acids. V shed 6 bases and J shed 6 bases, with 12 bases lying between them. CDR1 and CDR2 from the germline V gene are LNHDA and SQIVND (reference sequence). The CDR3 DNA sequence: TGTGCCAGTAGGGACTATGAGGGTCAGCCCCAGCATTTT. It encodes CASRDYEGQPQHF.

The chain uses TRBV28 and TRBJ1-2; D remains unclear. There are 15 residues in the CDR3. CDR1 and CDR2 from the germline V gene are MDHEN and SYDVKM. V shed 5 bases and J shed 6 bases, with 19 bases lying between them. CDR3 DNA: TGTGCCAGCAGTCCGACTACGACAAGAGTAAATGGCTACACCTTC. Its translation: CASSPTTTRVNGYTF.

The chain joins TRBV4-1 to TRBJ2-3; no definite D call. From germline, CDR1 is MGHRA and CDR2 YSYEKL. V lost 4 bases, J lost 0 bases, and 8 bases lay in between. This CDR3 comprises 14 residues. CDR3 protein: CASSLATSTDTQYF. DNA of the CDR3: TGCGCCAGCAGCCTCGCGACTAGCACAGATACGCAGTATTTT.

The chain employs TRBV5-1 and TRBJ2-1; TRBD2 is a possible D gene (6 bases). The germline CDR1 and CDR2 sequences are SGHRS and YFSETQ. Deletions cut 2 bases from V and 4 bases from J, with 16 bases between. This CDR3 contains 16 residues. DNA for the CDR3: TGCGCCAGCAGCTTATTCCTTGGGGGGACTTACAATGAGCAGTTCTTC. It yields the protein CASSLFLGGTYNEQFF.

V is TRBV6-1 and J is TRBJ1-2; 9 bases are shared with TRBD1. V dropped 5 bases and J dropped 5; count of bases not matched to a gene: 6. CDR1 is MNHNS and CDR2 is SASEGT in the germline V gene. CDR3 length: 14 residues. CDR3 region: CASSPYGTGYGYTF. The CDR3 DNA reads TGTGCCAGCAGTCCATACGGGACAGGGTATGGCTACACCTTC.

This clone came up once. The V gene is TRBV5-6, the J gene TRBJ2-7; 8 bases fit TRBD1. Germline V gene sequence: CDR1 SGHDT, CDR2 YYEEEE. V lost 6 bases, J lost 0 bases, and 2 bases stayed unmatched. CDR3 length: 13 amino acids. As DNA, the CDR3 is TGTGCCAGCATAGGGACAGGCTCCTACGAGCAGTACTTC. Its translation: CASIGTGSYEQYF.

The chain is built from TRBV12-5 and TRBJ2-5, with 9 positions matching TRBD2. The germline CDR1 and CDR2 sequences are LGHNT and FRNRAP. With 5 bases clipped from V and 1 base from J, the junction kept 5 bases outside the gene matches. This CDR3 region has 15 residues. CDR3: CASGMLAGPQETQYF. As DNA, the CDR3 is TGTGCTAGTGGTATGCTAGCGGGACCCCAAGAGACCCAGTACTTC.

This clone was counted a few times. The chain has TRBV7-9 and TRBJ1-6, with D uncertain. V gave up 2 bases and J gave up 12 bases, with 11 bases separating them. In germline, CDR1 is SEHNR, CDR2 FQNEAQ (reference sequence). The CDR3 is 13 residues long. The CDR3 protein is CASSLPGGGPLHF. The CDR3 DNA follows: TGTGCCAGCAGCTTACCGGGTGGTGGACCCCTCCACTTT.

Only a few counts were recorded for this clone. The V call is TRBV29-1, the J call TRBJ1-5; a weak D match, TRBD1 (6 bases). The CDR3 runs to 12 residues. V lost 8 bases to trimming and J lost 7 bases, with 15 bases between them. In germline, CDR1 is SQVTM, CDR2 ANQGSEA. The CDR3 reads CSFGAGEQPQHF. The DNA of the CDR3 is TGCAGCTTTGGGGCAGGGGAACAGCCCCAGCATTTT.

V gene TRBV6-5 combines with J gene TRBJ2-7; 9 nucleotides line up with TRBD1. Germline CDR1 reads MNHEY; CDR2 reads SVGAGI. The CDR3 consists of 15 residues. V was pared by 0 bases and J by 1 base, with 1 base of the junction left unmatched. The chain's CDR3 is CASSYSDRGSYEQYF. The CDR3 nucleotides are TGTGCCAGCAGTTACTCGGACAGGGGTTCCTACGAGCAGTACTTC.

This chain links TRBV10-3 with TRBJ1-2; TRBD1 matches at 7 bases. Looked up from germline, CDR1 is ENHRY and CDR2 is SYGVKD. The CDR3 is 18 residues long. V trimming: 4 bases; J trimming: 4 bases; junction bases outside the gene matches: 18. The CDR3 sequence: CAISGAAETGTSIYGYTF. The CDR3 DNA reads as TGTGCCATCAGTGGGGCCGCGGAGACAGGGACTTCAATCTATGGCTACACCTTC.

This clone was seen only once. The chain carries TRBV6-5 and TRBJ1-4; a possible D gene is TRBD1 (6 bases). CDR3 size: 14 residues. Germline V gene lookup returns CDR1 MNHEY and CDR2 SVGAGI. The ends were cut back, 2 bases at V and 7 bases at J, with 11 bases in the middle. CDR3 DNA: TGTGCCAGCAGTTACACAGGGAGAGTTGAAAAACTGTTTTTT. As protein: CASSYTGRVEKLFF.